This TCR beta chain came from a study of T-cell memory formation after mild COVID-19. General study findings and limits: Certain responding clones were present in pre-infection memory, suggesting participation of cross-reactive memory. Researchers report contracting CD4+ clones mostly in CM and EM, with CD8+ clones in EMRA.

Looked up from germline, CDR1 is SGHVS and CDR2 is FNYEAQ. This CDR3 is 15 amino acids long. Trimming pared 1 base from V and 7 bases from J, leaving 14 bases between. There are a few counts of this clonotype. Its specificity is not known. Constant-segment-primed 5'RACE gave TCR alpha and TCR beta cDNA libraries with sample barcodes and UMIs. TCRdb passed the 5' RACE reads through MiXCR, listing each CDR3 protein once. Of roughly 620,000 distinct CDR3 sequences in the sample, under 20% are singletons; the top ten hold around 12%. This clonotype was sampled from an adult woman who had mild COVID-19 (a few samples of this study predate the infection). Cell type and time point are not known. The V and J genes are TRBV7-6 and TRBJ1-3; a possible D gene is TRBD1 (6 bases). The sample consisted of PBMCs or a T cell subset sorted from them (not recorded which). CDR3 sequence reads: CASSLGAGARNTIYF. CDR3 nucleotide sequence: TGTGCCAGCAGCTTAGGGGCAGGGGCGAGGAACACCATATATTTT.